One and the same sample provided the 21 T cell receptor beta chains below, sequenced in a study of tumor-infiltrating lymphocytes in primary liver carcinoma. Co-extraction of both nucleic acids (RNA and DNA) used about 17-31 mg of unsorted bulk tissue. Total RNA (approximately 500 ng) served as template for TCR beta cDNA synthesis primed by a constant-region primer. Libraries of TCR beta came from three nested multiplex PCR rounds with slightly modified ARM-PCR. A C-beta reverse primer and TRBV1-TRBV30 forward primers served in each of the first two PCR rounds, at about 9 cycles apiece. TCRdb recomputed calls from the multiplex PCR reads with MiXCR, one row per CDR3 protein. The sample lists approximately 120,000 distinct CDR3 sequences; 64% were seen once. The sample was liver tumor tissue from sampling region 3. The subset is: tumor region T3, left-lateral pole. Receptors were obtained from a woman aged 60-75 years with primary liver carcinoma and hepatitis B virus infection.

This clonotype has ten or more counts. Here the CDR3 DNA reads TGTGCCAGCAGCTTGAGGGACACGGCTGGCTACACCTTC. Residues: CASSLRDTAGYTF. The chain links TRBV5-4 to TRBJ1-2; perhaps TRBD1 as D (6 bases). This CDR3 is 13 amino acids long. In germline, CDR1 is SGHNT, CDR2 YYREEE (reference sequence). Between the trimmed V and J ends, which lost 1 base and 7 bases, there was a span of 11 bases.

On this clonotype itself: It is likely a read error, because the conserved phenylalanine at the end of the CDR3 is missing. This CDR3 reads CASSLISGSYEQYL. As DNA, the CDR3 is TGTGCCAGCAGCTTGATTAGCGGGAGTTACGAGCAGTACCTT. The V call is TRBV11-2, the J call TRBJ2-7, with TRBD2 matching 9 bases. J was trimmed by 4 bases and V by 3 bases; bases with no gene match: 4. Germline V gene data show CDR1 as SGHAT and CDR2 as FQNNGV. The CDR3 contains 14 residues.

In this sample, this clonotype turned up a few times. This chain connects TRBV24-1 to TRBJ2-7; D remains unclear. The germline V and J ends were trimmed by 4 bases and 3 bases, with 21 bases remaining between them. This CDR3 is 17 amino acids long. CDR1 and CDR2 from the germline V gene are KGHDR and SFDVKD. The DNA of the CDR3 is TGTGCCACCAGTGAACGGACCGACCCACTGGGCTACTACGAGCAGTACTTC. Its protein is CATSERTDPLGYYEQYF.

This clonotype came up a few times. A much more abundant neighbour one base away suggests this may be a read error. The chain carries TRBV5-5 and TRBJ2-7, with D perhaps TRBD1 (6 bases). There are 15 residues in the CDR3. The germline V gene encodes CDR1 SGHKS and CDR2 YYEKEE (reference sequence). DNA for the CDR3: TGTGCCAGGAGCTTCACCCTCCGGGACACCTACGAGCAGTACTTC. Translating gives CARSFTLRDTYEQYF.

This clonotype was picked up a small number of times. The CDR3, as DNA: TGCGCCAGCAGCGTCTGGGGCTCGAGCTCCTACAATGAGCAGTTCTTC. Translating gives CASSVWGSSSYNEQFF. The chain uses TRBV5-1 and TRBJ2-1, with TRBD1 as a possible D gene (5 bases). The CDR3 has 16 residues. Germline V CDR1 and CDR2: SGHRS, YFSETQ. V lost 4 bases to trimming and J lost 0 bases, with 14 bases between them. The full variable domain, completed using reference TRBV5-1 and TRBJ2-1, is KAGVTQTPRYLIKTRGQQVTLSCSPISGHRSVSWYQQTPGQGLQFLFEYFSETQRNKGNFPGRFSGRQFSNSRSEMNVSTLELGDSALYLCASSVWGSSSYNEQFFGPGTRLTVL.

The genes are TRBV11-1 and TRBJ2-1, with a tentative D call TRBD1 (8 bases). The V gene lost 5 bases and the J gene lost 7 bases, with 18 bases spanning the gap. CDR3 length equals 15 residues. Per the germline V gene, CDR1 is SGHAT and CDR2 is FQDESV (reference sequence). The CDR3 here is CASSDTGGGGNEQFF. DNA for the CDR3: TGTGCCAGCAGCGATACAGGGGGGGGAGGTAATGAGCAGTTCTTC.

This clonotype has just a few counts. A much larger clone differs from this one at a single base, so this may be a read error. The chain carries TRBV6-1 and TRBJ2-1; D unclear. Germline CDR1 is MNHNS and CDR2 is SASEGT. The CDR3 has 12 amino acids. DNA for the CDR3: TGTGCCAGCGGCCGCTCCTGCAATGAGCAGTTCTTC. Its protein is CASGRSCNEQFF.

CDR3 protein: CASSQTLAGGRVGYNEQFF. The CDR3 DNA is TGTGCCAGCAGCCAGACACTAGCGGGAGGGCGTGTAGGGTACAATGAGCAGTTCTTC. The V gene is TRBV14, the J gene TRBJ2-1; 13 bases agree with TRBD2. Germline V CDR1 and CDR2: SGHDN, FVKESK. V dropped 3 bases and J dropped 4; count of bases not matched to a gene: 12. The CDR3 covers 19 residues.

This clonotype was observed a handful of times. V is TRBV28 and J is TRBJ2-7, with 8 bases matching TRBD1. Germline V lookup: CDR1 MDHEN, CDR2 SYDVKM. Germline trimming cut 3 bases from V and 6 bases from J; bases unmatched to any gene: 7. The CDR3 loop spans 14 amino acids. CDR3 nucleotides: TGTGCCAGCAGTTTCCAGGGGGCATTTGGCGAGCAGTACTTC. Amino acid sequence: CASSFQGAFGEQYF.

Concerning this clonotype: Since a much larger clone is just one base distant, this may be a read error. This chain's CDR3 is CSAWSSQAFF. The DNA for the CDR3 is TGCAGCGCTTGGAGCTCGCAAGCTTTCTTT. The V and J genes are TRBV29-1 and TRBJ1-1; D unresolved. Germline CDR1 is SQVTM and CDR2 is ANQGSEA. The CDR3 is 10 amino acids. V was clipped by 7 bases and J by 9 bases, with 12 bases between them.

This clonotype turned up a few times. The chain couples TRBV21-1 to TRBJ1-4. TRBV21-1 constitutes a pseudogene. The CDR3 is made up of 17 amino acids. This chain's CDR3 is CASSESRTVATNEKLFF. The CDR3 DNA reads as TGTGCCAGCAGCGAAAGCCGGACGGTCGCAACTAATGAAAAACTGTTTTTT.

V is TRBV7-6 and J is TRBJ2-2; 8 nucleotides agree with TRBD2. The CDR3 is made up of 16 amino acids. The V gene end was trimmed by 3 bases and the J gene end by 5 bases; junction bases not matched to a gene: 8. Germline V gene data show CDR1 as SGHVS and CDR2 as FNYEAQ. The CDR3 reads CASSFGGSGTTGELFF. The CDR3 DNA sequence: TGTGCCAGCAGCTTTGGGGGTAGCGGGACGACCGGGGAGCTGTTTTTT. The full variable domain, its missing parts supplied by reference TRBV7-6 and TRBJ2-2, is GAGVSQSPRYKVTKRGQDVALRCDPISGHVSLYWYRQALGQGPEFLTYFNYEAQQDKSGLPNDRFSAERPEGSISTLTIQRTEQRDSAMYRCASSFGGSGTTGELFFGEGSRLTVL.

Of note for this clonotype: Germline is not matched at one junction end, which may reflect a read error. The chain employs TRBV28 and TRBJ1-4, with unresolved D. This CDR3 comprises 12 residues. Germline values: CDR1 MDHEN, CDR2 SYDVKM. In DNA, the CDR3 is TGTGCCAGCAGTTTAGGACCATTGGAACTGCTTTTT. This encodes CASSLGPLELLF.

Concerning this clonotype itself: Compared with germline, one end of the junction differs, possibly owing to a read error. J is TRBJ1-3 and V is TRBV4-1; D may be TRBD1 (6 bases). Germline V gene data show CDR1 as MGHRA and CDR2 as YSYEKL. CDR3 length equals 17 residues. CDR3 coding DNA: TGCGCCAGTAGCCGAGACCCCGGGACATCCTCTGGAAACACCATATATTTT. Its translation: CASSRDPGTSSGNTIYF.

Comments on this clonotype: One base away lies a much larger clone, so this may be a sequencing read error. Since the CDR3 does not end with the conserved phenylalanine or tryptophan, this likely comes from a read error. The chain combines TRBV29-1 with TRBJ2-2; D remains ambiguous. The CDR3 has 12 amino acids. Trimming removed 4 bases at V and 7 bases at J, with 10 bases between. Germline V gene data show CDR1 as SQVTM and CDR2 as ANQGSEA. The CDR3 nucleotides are TGCAGCGTTGGGTGGGCCGGCGGGGAGCTGTTTTTA. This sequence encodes CSVGWAGGELFL.

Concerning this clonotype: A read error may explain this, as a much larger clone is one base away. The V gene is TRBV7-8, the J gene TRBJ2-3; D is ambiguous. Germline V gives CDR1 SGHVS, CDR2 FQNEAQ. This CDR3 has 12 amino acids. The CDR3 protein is CASSLVLDTRYF. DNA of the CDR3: TGTGCCAGCAGCTTGGTCCTTGATACGCGGTATTTT. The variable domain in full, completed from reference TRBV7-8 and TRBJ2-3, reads GAGVSQSPRYKVAKRGQDVALRCDPISGHVSLFWYQQALGQGPEFLTYFQNEAQLDKSGLPSDRFFAERPEGSVSTLKIQRTQQEDSAVYLCASSLVLDTRYFGPGTRLTVL.

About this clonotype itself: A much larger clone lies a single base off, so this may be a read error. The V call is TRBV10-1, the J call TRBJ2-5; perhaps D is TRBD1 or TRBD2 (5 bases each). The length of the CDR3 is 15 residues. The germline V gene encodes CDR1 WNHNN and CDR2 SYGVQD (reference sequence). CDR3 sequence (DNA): TGCTCCAGCAGTGAGGGTCGGGAAAAGGGGGAGACCCAGTACTTC. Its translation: CSSSEGREKGETQYF.

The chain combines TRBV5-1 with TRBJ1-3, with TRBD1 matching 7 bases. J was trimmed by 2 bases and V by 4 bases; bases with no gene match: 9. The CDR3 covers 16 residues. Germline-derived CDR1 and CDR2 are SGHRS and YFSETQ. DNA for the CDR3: TGCGCCAGCAGCCTCGGGACAGTGGGACCTGGAAACACCATATATTTT. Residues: CASSLGTVGPGNTIYF.

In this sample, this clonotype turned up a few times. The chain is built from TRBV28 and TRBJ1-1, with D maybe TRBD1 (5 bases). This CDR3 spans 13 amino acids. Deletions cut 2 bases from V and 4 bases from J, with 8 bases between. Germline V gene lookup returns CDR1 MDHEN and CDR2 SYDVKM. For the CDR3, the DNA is TGTGCCAGCAGTTTAACCGGGGGCACTGAAGCTTTCTTT. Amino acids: CASSLTGGTEAFF.

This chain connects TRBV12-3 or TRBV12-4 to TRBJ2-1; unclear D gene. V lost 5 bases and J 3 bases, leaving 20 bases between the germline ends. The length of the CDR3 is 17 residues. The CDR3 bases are TGTGCCAGCAGTCCGCGCCTGAGAAGTATGGTCTACAATGAGCAGTTCTTC. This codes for CASSPRLRSMVYNEQFF.

The CDR3 sequence is CSARGADSGSSYNEQFF. Written as DNA, the CDR3 is TGCAGTGCTAGAGGGGCTGATAGCGGGAGCTCCTACAATGAGCAGTTCTTC. The chain employs TRBV20-1 and TRBJ2-1; 9 bases line up with TRBD2. Germline V lookup: CDR1 DFQATT, CDR2 SNEGSKA (reference sequence). The V segment lost 1 base and the J segment 0 bases; nucleotides outside the gene matches: 7. The CDR3 runs to 17 residues.